This T cell receptor (beta chain) emerged from a study of response to subunit inactivated influenza vaccine. Study results and caveats: Authors suggested each seasonal flu vaccination may recruit only limited numbers of new T cells.

Trimming left V 6 bases short and J 0 bases short, with 12 bases between. This CDR3 region has 15 residues. Germline CDR1 reads MNHNS; CDR2 reads SASEGT. Each CDR3 protein is one row after TCRdb ran MiXCR on the RT-PCR reads. Of under 550,000 distinct CDR3 sequences listed, less than 10% are singletons. For this clonotype: What it binds is not known.

The chain employs TRBV6-1 and TRBJ1-3, with D hard to call. The source is a man aged 50 to 69 who received an inactivated influenza vaccine. The starting material was PBMCs from blood, obtained around 25 months after vaccination. The CDR3 DNA sequence: TGTGCCAGCAGGAACCGGGCGCTCTCTGGAAACACCATATATTTT. Protein product: CASRNRALSGNTIYF.